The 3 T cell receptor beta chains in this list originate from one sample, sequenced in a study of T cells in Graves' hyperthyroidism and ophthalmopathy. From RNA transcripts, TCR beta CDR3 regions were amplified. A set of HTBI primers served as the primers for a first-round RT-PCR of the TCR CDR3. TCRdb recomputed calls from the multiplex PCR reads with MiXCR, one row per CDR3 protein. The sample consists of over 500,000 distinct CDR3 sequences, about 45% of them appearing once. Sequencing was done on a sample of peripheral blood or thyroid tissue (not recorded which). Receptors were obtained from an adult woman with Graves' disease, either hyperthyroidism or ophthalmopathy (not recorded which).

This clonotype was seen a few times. CDR3 sequence: CASDLEYSNQPQHF. The CDR3, as DNA: TGTGCCAGCGATTTGGAATATAGCAATCAGCCCCAGCATTTT. The V call is TRBV2, the J call TRBJ1-5; no reliable D call. Per germline, CDR1 SNHLY and CDR2 FYNNEI. Between the trimmed V and J ends, which lost 8 bases and 0 bases, there was a span of 11 bases. The CDR3 extends over 14 amino acids.

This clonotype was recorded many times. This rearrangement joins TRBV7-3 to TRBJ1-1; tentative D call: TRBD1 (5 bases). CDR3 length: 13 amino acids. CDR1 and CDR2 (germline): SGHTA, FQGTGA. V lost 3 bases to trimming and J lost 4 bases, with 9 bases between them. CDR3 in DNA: TGTGCCAGCAGCTTGAGGGACGGCACTGAAGCTTTCTTT. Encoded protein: CASSLRDGTEAFF.

The CDR3 loop reads CAIGPRGTASGANVLTF. CDR3 sequence (DNA): TGTGCCATCGGCCCCCGGGGAACTGCTTCTGGGGCCAACGTCCTGACTTTC. This chain links TRBV10-3 with TRBJ2-6; a possible D gene is TRBD2 (5 bases). Germline V gene data show CDR1 as ENHRY and CDR2 as SYGVKD. The CDR3 runs 17 residues. Trimming cost V 8 bases and J 1 base, with 18 bases left between them.